This entry concerns a single T cell receptor beta chain. Its target is unknown. These data come from a study of a mutant IDH1 vaccine in newly diagnosed glioma. For the study at large: At week 35 came visit V12, and visit V13 followed at week 47. Study-wide findings and caveats: Top peripheral T cell clonotype shifts appeared unrelated to pseudoprogression.

The CDR3 spans 12 residues. Trimming stripped 6 bases from V and 5 bases from J, with 7 bases between. Germline CDR1 reads LNHDA; CDR2 reads SQIVND (reference sequence). Time point denoted: week 35, safety follow-up. With topical imiquimod, each dose of the vaccine consisted of 300 ug of mutant IDH1 20-mer peptide. Repertoires were generated with immunoSEQ multiplex PCR, while TCRdb's copy carries only in-frame clones and drops some. This table has 60,000 to 75,000 clones, more than 85% appearing once. This chain connects TRBV19 to TRBJ2-2; D perhaps matches TRBD1 (6 bases). The receptor comes from a man aged 25-45 years with glioma. The sequencing used PBMCs, collected from a glioma patient whose treatment included an IDH1 peptide vaccine. For the CDR3, the DNA is TGTGCCAGTAGCACAGGGACCGGGGAGCTGTTTTTT. It translates to CASSTGTGELFF.